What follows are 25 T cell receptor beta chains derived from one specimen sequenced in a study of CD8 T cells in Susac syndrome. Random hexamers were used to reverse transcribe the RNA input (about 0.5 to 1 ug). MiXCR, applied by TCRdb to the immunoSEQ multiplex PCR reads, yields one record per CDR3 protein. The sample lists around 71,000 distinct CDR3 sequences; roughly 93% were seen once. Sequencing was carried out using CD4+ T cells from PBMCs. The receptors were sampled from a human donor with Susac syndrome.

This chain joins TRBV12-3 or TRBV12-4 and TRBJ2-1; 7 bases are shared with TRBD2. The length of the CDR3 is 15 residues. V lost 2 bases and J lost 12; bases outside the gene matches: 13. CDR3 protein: CASSLTLARGLGQFF. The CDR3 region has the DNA TGTGCCAGCAGTTTAACTCTAGCGCGGGGGTTAGGGCAGTTCTTC.

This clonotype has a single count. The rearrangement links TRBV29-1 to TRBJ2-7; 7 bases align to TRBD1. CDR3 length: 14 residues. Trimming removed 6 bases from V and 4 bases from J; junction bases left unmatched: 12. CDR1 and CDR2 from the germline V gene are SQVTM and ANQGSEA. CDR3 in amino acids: CSVRQGLPVYEQYF. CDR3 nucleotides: TGCAGCGTCCGACAGGGTCTACCGGTTTACGAGCAGTACTTC.

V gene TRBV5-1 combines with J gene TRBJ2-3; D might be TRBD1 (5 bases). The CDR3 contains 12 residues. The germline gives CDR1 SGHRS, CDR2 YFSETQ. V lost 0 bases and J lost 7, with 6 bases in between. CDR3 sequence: CASSLEGHTQYF. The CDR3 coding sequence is TGCGCCAGCAGCTTGGAGGGGCATACGCAGTATTTT.

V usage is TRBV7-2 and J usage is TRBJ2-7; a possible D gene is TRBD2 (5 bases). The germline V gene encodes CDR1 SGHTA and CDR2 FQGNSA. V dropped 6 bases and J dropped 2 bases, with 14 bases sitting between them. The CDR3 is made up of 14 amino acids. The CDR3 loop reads CASRYASGTYEQYF. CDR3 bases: TGTGCCAGCAGATACGCCTCGGGGACCTACGAGCAGTACTTC. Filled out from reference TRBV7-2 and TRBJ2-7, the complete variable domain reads GAGVSQSPSNKVTEKGKDVELRCDPISGHTALYWYRQSLGQGLEFLIYFQGNSAPDKSGLPSDRFSAERTGGSVSTLTIQRTQQEDSAVYLCASRYASGTYEQYFGPGTRLTVT.

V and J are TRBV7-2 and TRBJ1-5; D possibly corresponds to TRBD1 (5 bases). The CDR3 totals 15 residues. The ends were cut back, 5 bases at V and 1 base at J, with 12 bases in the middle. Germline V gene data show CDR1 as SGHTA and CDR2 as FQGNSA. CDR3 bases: TGTGCCAGCAGCCATCGGTGGGGGAGCAATCAGCCCCAGCATTTT. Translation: CASSHRWGSNQPQHF.

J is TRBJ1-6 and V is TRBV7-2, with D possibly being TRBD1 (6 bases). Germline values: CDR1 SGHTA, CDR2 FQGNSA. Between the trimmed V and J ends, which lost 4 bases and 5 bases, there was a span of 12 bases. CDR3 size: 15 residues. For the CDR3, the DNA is TGTGCCAGCAGCTCCAGCGGGACAAATAATTCACCCCTCCACTTT. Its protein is CASSSSGTNNSPLHF.

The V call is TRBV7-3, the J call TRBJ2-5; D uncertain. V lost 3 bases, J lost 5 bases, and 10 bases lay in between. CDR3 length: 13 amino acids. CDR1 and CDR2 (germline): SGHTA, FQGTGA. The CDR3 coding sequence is TGTGCCAGCAGCTTCGCCGCCCAGGAGACCCAGTACTTC. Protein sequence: CASSFAAQETQYF.

This CDR3 reads CASTPREGETQYF. The CDR3 DNA reads as TGTGCCAGCACGCCACGTGAGGGGGAGACCCAGTACTTC. The rearrangement joins TRBV27 to TRBJ2-5; D could derive from TRBD1 or TRBD2 (5 bases each). There are 13 residues in the CDR3. The ends were cut back, 7 bases at V and 5 bases at J, with 14 bases in the middle. Germline V gene data show CDR1 as MNHEY and CDR2 as SMNVEV (reference sequence).

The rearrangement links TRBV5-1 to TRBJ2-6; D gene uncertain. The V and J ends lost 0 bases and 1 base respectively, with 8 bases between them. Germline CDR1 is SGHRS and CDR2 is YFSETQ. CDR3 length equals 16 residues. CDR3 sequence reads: CASSLVVGSGANVLTF. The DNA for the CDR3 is TGCGCCAGCAGCTTGGTGGTTGGGTCTGGGGCCAACGTCCTGACTTTC.

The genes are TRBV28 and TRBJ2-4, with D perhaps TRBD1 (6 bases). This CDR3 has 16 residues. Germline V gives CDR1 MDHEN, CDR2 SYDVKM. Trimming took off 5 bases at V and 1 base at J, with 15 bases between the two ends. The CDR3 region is CASSEQGSPAKNIQYF. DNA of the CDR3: TGTGCCAGCAGTGAGCAGGGGTCCCCCGCCAAAAACATTCAGTACTTC. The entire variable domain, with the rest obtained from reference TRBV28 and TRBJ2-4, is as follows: DVKVTQSSRYLVKRTGEKVFLECVQDMDHENMFWYRQDPGLGLRLIYFSYDVKMKEKGDIPEGYSVSREKKERFSLILESASTNQTSMYLCASSEQGSPAKNIQYFGAGTRLSVL.

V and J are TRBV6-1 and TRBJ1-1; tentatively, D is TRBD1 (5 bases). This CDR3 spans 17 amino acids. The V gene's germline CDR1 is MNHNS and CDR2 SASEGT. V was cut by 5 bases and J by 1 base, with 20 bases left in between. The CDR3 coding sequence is TGTGCCAGCAGTACCCAGCGGTCCTGGGGCGGGAACACTGAAGCTTTCTTT. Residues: CASSTQRSWGGNTEAFF.

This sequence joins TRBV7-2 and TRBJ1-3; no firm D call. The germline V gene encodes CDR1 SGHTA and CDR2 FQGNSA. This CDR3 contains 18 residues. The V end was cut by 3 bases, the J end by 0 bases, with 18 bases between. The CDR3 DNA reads TGTGCCAGCAGCTTTAGGAGGACCTTCAAACCCTCTGGAAACACCATATATTTT. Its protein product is CASSFRRTFKPSGNTIYF. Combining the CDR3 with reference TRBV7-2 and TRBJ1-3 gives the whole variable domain GAGVSQSPSNKVTEKGKDVELRCDPISGHTALYWYRQSLGQGLEFLIYFQGNSAPDKSGLPSDRFSAERTGGSVSTLTIQRTQQEDSAVYLCASSFRRTFKPSGNTIYFGEGSWLTVV.

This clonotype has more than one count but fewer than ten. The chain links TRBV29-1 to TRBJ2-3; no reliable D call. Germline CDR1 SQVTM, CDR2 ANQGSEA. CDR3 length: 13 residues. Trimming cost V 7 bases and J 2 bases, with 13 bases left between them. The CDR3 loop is CSGLGLNTDTQYF. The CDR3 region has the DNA TGCAGCGGTCTCGGGTTAAACACAGATACGCAGTATTTT.

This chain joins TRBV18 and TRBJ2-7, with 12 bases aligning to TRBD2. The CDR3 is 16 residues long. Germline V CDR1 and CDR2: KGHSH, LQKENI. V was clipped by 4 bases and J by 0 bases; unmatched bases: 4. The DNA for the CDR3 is TGTGCCAGCTCACAACAGACTAGCGGGGGCTCCTACGAGCAGTACTTC. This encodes CASSQQTSGGSYEQYF.

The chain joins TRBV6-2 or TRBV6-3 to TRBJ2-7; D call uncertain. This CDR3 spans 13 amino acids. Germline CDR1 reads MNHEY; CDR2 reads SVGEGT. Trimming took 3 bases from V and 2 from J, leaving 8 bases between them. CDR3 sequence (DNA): TGTGCCAGCAGTTATAACATCCCCTACGAGCAGTACTTC. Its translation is CASSYNIPYEQYF.

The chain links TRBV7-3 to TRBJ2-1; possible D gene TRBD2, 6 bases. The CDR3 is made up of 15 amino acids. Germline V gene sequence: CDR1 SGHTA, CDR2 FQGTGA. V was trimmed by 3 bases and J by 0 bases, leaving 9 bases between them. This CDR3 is CASSFGGPSYNEQFF. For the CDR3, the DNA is TGTGCCAGCAGCTTCGGGGGACCCTCCTACAATGAGCAGTTCTTC. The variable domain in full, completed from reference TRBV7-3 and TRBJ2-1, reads GAGVSQTPSNKVTEKGKYVELRCDPISGHTALYWYRQSLGQGPEFLIYFQGTGAADDSGLPNDRFFAVRPEGSVSTLKIQRTERGDSAVYLCASSFGGPSYNEQFFGPGTRLTVL.

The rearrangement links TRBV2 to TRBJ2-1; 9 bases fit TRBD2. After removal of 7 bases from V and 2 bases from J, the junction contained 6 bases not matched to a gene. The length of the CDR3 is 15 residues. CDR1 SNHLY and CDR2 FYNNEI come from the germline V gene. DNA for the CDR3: TGTGCCAGCATTCGTGCGGGGGGGCCCTACAATGAGCAGTTCTTC. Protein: CASIRAGGPYNEQFF.

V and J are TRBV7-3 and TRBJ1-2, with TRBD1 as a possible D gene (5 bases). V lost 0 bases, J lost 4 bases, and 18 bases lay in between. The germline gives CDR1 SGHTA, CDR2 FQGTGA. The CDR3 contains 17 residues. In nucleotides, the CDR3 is TGTGCCAGCAGCTTAACGGCATCGGGGGAATGGGGCTATGGCTACACCTTC. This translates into CASSLTASGEWGYGYTF.

The CDR3, as DNA: TGTGCCAGCAGCTTAACGGGGGCCGGGGGACAGTCAGATACGCAGTATTTT. This translates into CASSLTGAGGQSDTQYF. J is TRBJ2-3 and V is TRBV7-3; a weak D match, TRBD1 (7 bases). V lost 0 bases and J lost 4, with 17 bases in between. The CDR3 runs to 17 residues. Germline-derived CDR1 and CDR2 are SGHTA and FQGTGA.

In DNA form, the CDR3 reads TGTGCCAGCAGTTACGAACGGCCCGCCTACAATGAGCAGTTCTTC. It yields the protein CASSYERPAYNEQFF. The rearrangement links TRBV6-2 or TRBV6-3 to TRBJ2-1; D call uncertain. Germline V gene data show CDR1 as MNHEY and CDR2 as SVGEGT. Trimming cost V 2 bases and J 2 bases, with 10 bases left between them. The CDR3 length is 15 residues.

The CDR3 DNA reads as TGTGCCAGCAGCTTAGATACACAGCCCCAGCATTTT. Protein sequence: CASSLDTQPQHF. The rearrangement joins TRBV7-9 to TRBJ1-5; the D is unclear. Germline assignment: CDR1 SEHNR and CDR2 FQNEAQ (reference sequence). This CDR3 spans 12 amino acids. V shed 1 base and J shed 7 bases, with 5 bases lying between them.

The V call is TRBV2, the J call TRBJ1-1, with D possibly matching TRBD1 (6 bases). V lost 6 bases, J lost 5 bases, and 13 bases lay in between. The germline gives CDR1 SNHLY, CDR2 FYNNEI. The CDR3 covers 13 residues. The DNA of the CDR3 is TGTGCCAGCAGGAACAGGGAGAGGACTGAAGCTTTCTTT. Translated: CASRNRERTEAFF.

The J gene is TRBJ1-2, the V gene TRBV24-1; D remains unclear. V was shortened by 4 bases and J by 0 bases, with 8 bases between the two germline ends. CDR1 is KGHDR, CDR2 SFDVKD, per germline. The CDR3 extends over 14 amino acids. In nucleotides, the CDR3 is TGTGCCACCAGTGAGGACGGTACTAACTATGGCTACACCTTC. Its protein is CATSEDGTNYGYTF.

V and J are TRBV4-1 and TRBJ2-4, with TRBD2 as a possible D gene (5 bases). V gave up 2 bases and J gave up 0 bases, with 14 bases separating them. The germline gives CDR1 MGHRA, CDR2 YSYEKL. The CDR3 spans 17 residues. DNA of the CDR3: TGCGCCAGCAGCCAACCGTTTAAGAGGGAAGCCAAAAACATTCAGTACTTC. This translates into CASSQPFKREAKNIQYF.

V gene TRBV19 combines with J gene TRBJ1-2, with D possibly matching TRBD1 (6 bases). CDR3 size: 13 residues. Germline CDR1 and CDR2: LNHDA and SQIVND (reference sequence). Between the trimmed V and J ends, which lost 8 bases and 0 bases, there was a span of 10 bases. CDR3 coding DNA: TGTGCCAGTTCGGACAGAGCTAACTATGGCTACACCTTC. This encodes CASSDRANYGYTF.